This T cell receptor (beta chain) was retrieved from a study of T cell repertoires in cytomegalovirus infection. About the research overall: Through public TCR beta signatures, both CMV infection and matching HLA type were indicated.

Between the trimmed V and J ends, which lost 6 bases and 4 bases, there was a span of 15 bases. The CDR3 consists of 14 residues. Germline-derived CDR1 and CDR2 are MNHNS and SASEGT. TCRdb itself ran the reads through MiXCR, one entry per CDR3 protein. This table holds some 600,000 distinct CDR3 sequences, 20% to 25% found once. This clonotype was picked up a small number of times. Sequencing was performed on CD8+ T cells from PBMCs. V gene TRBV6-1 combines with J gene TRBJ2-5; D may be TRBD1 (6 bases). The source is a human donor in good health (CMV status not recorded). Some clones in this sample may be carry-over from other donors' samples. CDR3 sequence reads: CASRKYREGETQYF. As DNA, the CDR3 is TGTGCCAGCAGAAAATACAGGGAAGGAGAGACCCAGTACTTC.